This T cell receptor (beta chain) emerged from a study of blood T cell repertoires in COVID-19. About the research overall: Samples came from the United States, Italy and Spain, spanning acute and convalescent COVID-19. T cells, B-cell-depleted T cells, or PBMCs supplied cDNA or gDNA.

Per the study methods: For nucleated cells, counts were estimated from reference gene primer amplification. Generated by immunoSEQ multiplex PCR, the TCRdb table keeps only in-frame clones and is missing some. The V and J calls and clone size come from that table; D and trimming were worked out from the DNA. The table shows a few hundred thousand clones, with around 92% occurring only once. Sequenced sample: peripheral blood. The receptor was derived from a man between 18 and 35 years old who had recovered from COVID-19.

As DNA, the CDR3 is TGTGCCAGCAGCTTAGGAGGCGGGGGGCAAGGGGACATTCAGTACTTC. It is translated as CASSLGGGGQGDIQYF. V is TRBV7-9 and J is TRBJ2-4, with 8 bases matching TRBD2. Germline values: CDR1 SEHNR, CDR2 FQNEAQ (reference sequence). Trimming at V came to 1 base and at J to 8 bases, leaving 10 bases not matched to a gene. CDR3 length equals 16 residues. Full variable domain (missing parts from reference TRBV7-9 and TRBJ2-4): DTGVSQNPRHKITKRGQNVTFRCDPISEHNRLYWYRQTLGQGPEFLTYFQNEAQLEKSRLLSDRFSAERPKGSFSTLEIQRTEQGDSAMYLCASSLGGGGQGDIQYFGAGTRLSVL.